This record covers a single TCR beta chain. These data originate in a study of shared clonotypes between healthy human individuals. Germline CDR1 and CDR2: MDHEN and SYDVKM. V was shortened by 6 bases and J by 2 bases, with 11 bases between the two germline ends. There are 13 residues in the CDR3. Sequencing used immunoSEQ multiplex PCR; TCRdb keeps in-frame clones, though not all of them. The sample has 2.3 million or so clones, approximately 93% seen once. V and J are TRBV28 and TRBJ2-7; tentative D call: TRBD1 (6 bases). This TCR was sampled from a man younger than 35 in good health. Some clones in this sample may be carry-over from other donors' samples. Sequenced material: naive CD4+ T cells from PBMCs. Subset denoted: CD45RA+ positively selected. In DNA, the CDR3 is TGTGCCAGCAGCGGGGACACACCCTACGAGCAGTACTTC. This sequence encodes CASSGDTPYEQYF. The complete variable domain, with remaining parts taken from reference TRBV28 and TRBJ2-7, reads DVKVTQSSRYLVKRTGEKVFLECVQDMDHENMFWYRQDPGLGLRLIYFSYDVKMKEKGDIPEGYSVSREKKERFSLILESASTNQTSMYLCASSGDTPYEQYFGPGTRLTVT.